The rows below give T cell receptor beta chains drawn from one sample of a study of response to subunit inactivated influenza vaccine. TCRdb itself ran the RT-PCR reads through MiXCR, one entry per CDR3 protein. Of 860,000 or so distinct CDR3 sequences in the sample, 21% are singletons; the top ten hold approximately 10%. The starting material was PBMCs from blood, obtained around 5 days after vaccination. The receptors stem from a man aged 50 or older who received an inactivated influenza vaccine. The CDR3 runs from the conserved cysteine through the conserved F or W. D genes are given only for firm matches. Size is stated for part of the rows, as once, few or many counts, or as a class when the clone is expanded.

abundance: few; j_gene: TRBJ2-5; v_gene: TRBV7-8; d_gene: -; CDR3nt: TGTGCCAGCAGCTCCCGTCGAGGTTTTCGGGAGACCCAGTACTTC; CDR3aa: CASSSRRGFRETQYF
abundance: -; j_gene: TRBJ2-7; v_gene: TRBV11-1; d_gene: -; CDR3nt: TGTGCCAGCAGCTTGAGGCCAGGGATCTACGAGCAGTACTTC; CDR3aa: CASSLRPGIYEQYF
abundance: -; j_gene: TRBJ2-1; v_gene: TRBV11-2; d_gene: -; CDR3nt: TGTGCCAGCAGCTTAGGTGGGACACCCAATGAGCAGTTCTTC; CDR3aa: CASSLGGTPNEQFF
abundance: few; j_gene: TRBJ1-5; v_gene: TRBV4-2; d_gene: -; CDR3nt: TGTGCCAGCAGCCAAGATCACAGCTACAATCAGCCCCAGCATTTT; CDR3aa: CASSQDHSYNQPQHF
abundance: few; j_gene: TRBJ1-3; v_gene: TRBV6-1; d_gene: -; CDR3nt: TGTGCCAGCAGTCCCCCTGACGGGGACACCATATATTTT; CDR3aa: CASSPPDGDTIYF
abundance: -; j_gene: TRBJ2-2; v_gene: TRBV7-2; d_gene: TRBD2; CDR3nt: TGTGCCAGCAGCTTATCAGGACTAGCGAACACCGGGGAGCTGTTTTTT; CDR3aa: CASSLSGLANTGELFF
abundance: -; j_gene: TRBJ2-2; v_gene: TRBV7-8; d_gene: -; CDR3nt: TGTGCCAGCAGCTTAGGCCGGACTTCTGGGGAGCTGTTTTTT; CDR3aa: CASSLGRTSGELFF
abundance: -; j_gene: TRBJ2-1; v_gene: TRBV6-2/TRBV6-3; d_gene: TRBD2; CDR3nt: TGTGCCAGCAGTTACGAGATTTTAGCGGGAGGGCGGATCTTC; CDR3aa: CASSYEILAGGRIF
abundance: -; j_gene: TRBJ1-5; v_gene: TRBV6-5; d_gene: -; CDR3nt: TGTGCCAGCAGTTACTCGCGCCGGACATTGTATAGCAATCAGCCCCAGCATTTT; CDR3aa: CASSYSRRTLYSNQPQHF
abundance: -; j_gene: TRBJ2-3; v_gene: TRBV10-3; d_gene: -; CDR3nt: TGTGCCATCAGTGATTTTGGAGATACGCAGTATTTT; CDR3aa: CAISDFGDTQYF
abundance: -; j_gene: TRBJ2-1; v_gene: TRBV20-1; d_gene: -; CDR3nt: TGCAGTGCTAGTGGCTATCGGGTGGCTGAGCAGTTCTTC; CDR3aa: CSASGYRVAEQFF
abundance: -; j_gene: TRBJ2-5; v_gene: TRBV6-1; d_gene: -; CDR3nt: TGTGCCAGCAGTAGATCGGGACCGCAAGAGACCCAGTACTTC; CDR3aa: CASSRSGPQETQYF
abundance: -; j_gene: TRBJ1-2; v_gene: TRBV5-1; d_gene: TRBD1; CDR3nt: TGCGCCAGCAGCCCCGGGACAGGGGGCGGCTATGGCTACACCTTC; CDR3aa: CASSPGTGGGYGYTF
abundance: -; j_gene: TRBJ2-4; v_gene: TRBV11-2; d_gene: TRBD1; CDR3nt: TGTGCCAGCAGCTTATCCCCCCGGGACAGCCGAGGGTTC; CDR3aa: CASSLSPRDSRGF
abundance: -; j_gene: TRBJ2-5; v_gene: TRBV6-1; d_gene: TRBD2; CDR3nt: TGTGCCAGCAGCCCAGGGACTAGCGGGGGAAAAGAGACCCAGTACTTC; CDR3aa: CASSPGTSGGKETQYF
abundance: few; j_gene: TRBJ1-2; v_gene: TRBV28; d_gene: -; CDR3nt: TGTGCCAGCAGTCTCCGGGTCCTCCGCCCGCTGGACGAGGGCTACACCTTC; CDR3aa: CASSLRVLRPLDEGYTF
abundance: few; j_gene: TRBJ1-6; v_gene: TRBV20-1; d_gene: TRBD1; CDR3nt: TGCAGTGCGGTACCAGGGGGGGGGTATAATTCACCCCTCCACTTT; CDR3aa: CSAVPGGGYNSPLHF
abundance: once; j_gene: TRBJ2-5; v_gene: TRBV7-3; d_gene: TRBD1; CDR3nt: TGTACCTGCAGTTTCGGGCTTACCGGGACAGGGGAAGAGACCCAGTACTTC; CDR3aa: CTCSFGLTGTGEETQYF
abundance: -; j_gene: TRBJ2-1; v_gene: TRBV20-1; d_gene: TRBD1; CDR3nt: TGCAGTGCTGGAGACAGGGGTCGGGCCAATGAGCAGTTCTTC; CDR3aa: CSAGDRGRANEQFF
abundance: -; j_gene: TRBJ2-1; v_gene: TRBV6-4; d_gene: -; CDR3nt: TGTGCCAGCAGTGTAACCGGGGGTTCCGGGGGTGAGCAGTTCTTC; CDR3aa: CASSVTGGSGGEQFF
abundance: -; j_gene: TRBJ1-5; v_gene: TRBV5-1; d_gene: TRBD1; CDR3nt: TGCGCCAGCAGCGCATGGACAGGGGACAATCAGCCCCAGCATTTT; CDR3aa: CASSAWTGDNQPQHF